Here is one T cell receptor (beta chain) with its context. Its specificity is unknown. This entry belongs to a study of blood T cells in healthy people across ages. A second PCR of roughly 7 to 11 cycles used a sample-barcoded 5' primer and a J-beta primer mix. CDR3-containing paired-end reads numbering at least 2.5 million came from each sample. TCRdb re-analysed the 5' RACE reads in MiXCR, keeping a single row per CDR3 protein. This table has hundreds of thousands of distinct CDR3 sequences, over 45% appearing once. This CDR3 spans 14 amino acids. Germline CDR1 and CDR2: MGHDK and SYGVNS. The V and J ends lost 7 bases and 0 bases respectively, with 10 bases between them. Peripheral blood from each donor was collected in a volume of 8.5 to 10 milliliters. Study-level results: Estimated diversity across one million T cells was deemed an underestimate.

The chain couples TRBV25-1 to TRBJ1-5; tentatively, D is TRBD1 (6 bases). Material: blood. This receptor was identified in a man aged 25 to 40 in good health. CDR3 nucleotide sequence: TGTGCCAGCACAGGGGACGATAGCAATCAGCCCCAGCATTTT. This codes for CASTGDDSNQPQHF. Full variable domain (remainder filled in from reference TRBV25-1 and TRBJ1-5): EADIYQTPRYLVIGTGKKITLECSQTMGHDKMYWYQQDPGMELHLIHYSYGVNSTEKGDLSSESTVSRIRTEHFPLTLESARPSHTSQYLCASTGDDSNQPQHFGDGTRLSIL.